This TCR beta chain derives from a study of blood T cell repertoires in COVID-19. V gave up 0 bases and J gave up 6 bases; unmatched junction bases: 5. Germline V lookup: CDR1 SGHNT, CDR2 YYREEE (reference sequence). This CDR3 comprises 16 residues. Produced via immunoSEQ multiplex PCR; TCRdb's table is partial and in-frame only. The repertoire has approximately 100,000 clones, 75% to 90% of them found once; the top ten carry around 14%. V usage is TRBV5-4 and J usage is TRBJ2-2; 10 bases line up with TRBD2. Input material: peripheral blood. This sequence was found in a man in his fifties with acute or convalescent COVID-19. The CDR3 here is CASSLASGRLAGELFF. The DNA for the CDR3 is TGTGCCAGCAGCTTGGCTAGCGGGAGACTAGCCGGGGAGCTGTTTTTT. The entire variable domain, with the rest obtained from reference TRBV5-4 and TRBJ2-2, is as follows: ETGVTQSPTHLIKTRGQQVTLRCSSQSGHNTVSWYQQALGQGPQFIFQYYREEENGRGNFPPRFSGLQFPNYSSELNVNALELDDSALYLCASSLASGRLAGELFFGEGSRLTVL.